The source of this TCR beta chain is a study of blood T cell repertoires in COVID-19. About the study: The United States, Italy and Spain were the sources of the acute and convalescent COVID-19 samples. Nucleic acid was either cDNA or gDNA, and it came from T cells, B-cell-depleted T cells, or PBMCs.

Only in-frame clones appear in the TCRdb table, and some are missing; sequencing was by immunoSEQ multiplex PCR. The sample carries some 60,000 clones, approximately 82% recorded once. V was shortened by 3 bases and J by 3 bases, with 9 bases between the two germline ends. CDR3 length equals 14 residues. Germline CDR1 MNHEY, CDR2 SMNVEV (reference sequence). The chain is built from TRBV27 and TRBJ2-1; D is possibly TRBD2 (6 bases). Sequenced material: peripheral blood. The TCR comes from a woman aged 80 or over with acute or convalescent COVID-19. The CDR3 sequence: CASSFGGIYNEQFF. In DNA, the CDR3 is TGTGCCAGCAGTTTCGGCGGGATCTACAATGAGCAGTTCTTC.